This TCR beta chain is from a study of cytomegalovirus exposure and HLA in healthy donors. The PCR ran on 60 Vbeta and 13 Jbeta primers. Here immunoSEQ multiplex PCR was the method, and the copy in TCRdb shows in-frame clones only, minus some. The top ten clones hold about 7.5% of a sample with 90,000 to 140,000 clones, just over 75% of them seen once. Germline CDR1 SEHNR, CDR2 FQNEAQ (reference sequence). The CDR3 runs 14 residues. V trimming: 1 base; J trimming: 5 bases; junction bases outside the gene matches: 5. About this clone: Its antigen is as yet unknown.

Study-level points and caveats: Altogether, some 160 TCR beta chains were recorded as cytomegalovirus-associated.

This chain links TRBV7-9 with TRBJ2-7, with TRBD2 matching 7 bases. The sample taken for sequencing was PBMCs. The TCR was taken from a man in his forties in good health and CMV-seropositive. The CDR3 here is CASSLGGSKNEQYF. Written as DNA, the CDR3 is TGTGCCAGCAGCTTAGGCGGGAGTAAAAACGAGCAGTACTTC.